This T cell receptor beta chain was captured by sequencing in a study of blood T cell repertoires in COVID-19. Source study methods: Amplification from reference gene primers served as the basis for estimated nucleated cell counts. The table came from immunoSEQ multiplex PCR; TCRdb's copy has only in-frame clones and leaves some out. The DNA was the basis for D and trimming; V, J and clone size are from that table. Of about 400,000 clones listed, 70% to 90% are singletons. This clone was seen only a few times. Participant ages covered roughly 18 to 90 years across 25 or so US areas. Assignments of participants to cohorts depended upon their own reported clinical history. The origin of this receptor is a middle-aged woman with acute COVID-19. Sequenced sample: PBMCs or T cells enriched from blood (not recorded which).

The CDR3 nucleotides are TGTGCCAGCAGCTTACAGGGCCTGTACAATCAGCCCCAGCATTTT. Amino acids: CASSLQGLYNQPQHF. The rearrangement links TRBV7-2 to TRBJ1-5; the D gene is possibly TRBD1 (5 bases). The CDR3 covers 15 residues. The V and J ends lost 2 bases and 3 bases respectively, with 11 bases between them. Looked up from germline, CDR1 is SGHTA and CDR2 is FQGNSA.